This T cell receptor (beta chain) originates from a study of T-cell reconstitution after alpha-beta-depleted transplantation in children. The CDR3 extends over 14 amino acids. The J segment lost 4 bases and the V segment lost 6 bases, leaving 5 bases of the junction unmatched. This clonotype was seen repeatedly, ten times or more. Molecular barcoding with unique molecular identifiers was used for the TCRbeta library. One entry per CDR3 protein results from TCRdb running MiXCR on the PCR reads. The data contain approximately 520,000 distinct CDR3 sequences, 11% of them seen just once; the ten biggest clones take up 14%.

This sample comprised PBMCs, mostly from graft donor cells, obtained 180 days after TCRalphabeta/CD19-depleted stem cell transplant. V usage is TRBV12-3 or TRBV12-4 and J usage is TRBJ2-7; 11 nucleotides agree with TRBD1. This sequence was found in a female patient aged 2 to 10 who had a stem cell transplant for aplastic anemia, so the T cells may come from the graft donor. CDR3 DNA sequence: TGTGCCAGCAGCCATGGGACAGGGGGTTACGAGCAGTACTTC. Its translation is CASSHGTGGYEQYF.